A single T cell receptor beta chain is shown here with its context. The source of the sample is a study of technical replicates of blood from four donors. The germline V gene encodes CDR1 MNHEY and CDR2 SMNVEV (reference sequence). CDR3 size: 12 residues. Trimming removed 8 bases from V and 6 bases from J, with 13 bases in between. Some clones are missing from TCRdb's copy, which holds only in-frame ones; the method was immunoSEQ multiplex PCR. The data hold about 84,000 clones, with roughly 92% observed a single time. The J gene is TRBJ1-2, the V gene TRBV27; the D gene is possibly TRBD1 (5 bases). Sequenced input: T cells isolated from PBMCs. The origin of this receptor is a human donor in good health. Here the CDR3 DNA reads TGTGCCAGCGGGGGGAGGGGAGATGGCTACACCTTC. Amino acids: CASGGRGDGYTF.